A selection of T cell receptor beta chains follows, all from one sample in a study of cytomegalovirus exposure and HLA in healthy donors. Sequenced by immunoSEQ multiplex PCR; TCRdb stores in-frame clones only, minus some. The repertoire holds about 220,000 clones, with over 80% as singletons. Sequencing was done on a sample of PBMCs. Receptors originate from a man between 35 and 55 years old in good health and CMV-seropositive. CDR3s include the opening cysteine and the closing phenylalanine or tryptophan. A D gene is named only where the DNA matches it firmly. Clone size is not always given. Where it is, it says once, few, many or a class for expanded clones.

size	D	V	J	DNA	CDR3
.	.	TRBV4-1	TRBJ2-1	TGCGCCAGCAGCCAAGATAACATCAATGAGCAGTTCTTC	CASSQDNINEQFF
.	TRBD2	TRBV30	TRBJ2-7	TGTGCCTGGAGTAATAGCGGGATCAGCGACGAGCAGTACTTC	CAWSNSGISDEQYF
.	.	TRBV4-1	TRBJ1-2	TGCGCCAGCAGCCAAGATCCAGGAGGCGACTATGGCTACACCTTC	CASSQDPGGDYGYTF
.	TRBD2	TRBV30	TRBJ2-7	TGTGCCTCCCGCCCGGGAGGGGTCGACGAGCAGTACTTC	CASRPGGVDEQYF
.	.	TRBV30	TRBJ2-3	TGTGCCTGGAGGCTACAGGGAGATACGCAGTATTTT	CAWRLQGDTQYF
.	.	TRBV5-6	TRBJ2-1	TGTGCCAGCAGCTTGGCGCTCGGGAATGAGCAGTTCTTC	CASSLALGNEQFF
.	TRBD2	TRBV14	TRBJ2-1	TGTGCCAGCAGTACCCCCGGGACTAGCGGGATAGGGAGCTCCTACAATGAGCAGTTCTTC	CASSTPGTSGIGSSYNEQFF
few	.	TRBV7-9	TRBJ1-1	TGTGCCAGCAGCTTGAGGACCTTTCCGGGGGAAGCTTTCTTT	CASSLRTFPGEAFF
.	.	TRBV10-1	TRBJ2-1	TGCGCCAGCAGTGCGGGCAATGAGCAGTTCTTC	CASSAGNEQFF
few	TRBD2	TRBV5-6	TRBJ2-5	TGTGCCAGCAGCGCGGGACTAGCGGGAGTCGGGAGCCAAGAGACCCAGTACTTC	CASSAGLAGVGSQETQYF
.	.	TRBV5-1	TRBJ1-1	TGCGCCAGCAGCCCCTCACAGGGCACTGAAGCTTTCTTT	CASSPSQGTEAFF
.	TRBD1	TRBV5-1	TRBJ2-1	TGCGCCAGCAGCTGGACGGGACAGGGTTTCAATGAGCAGTTCTTC	CASSWTGQGFNEQFF
.	TRBD1	TRBV6-5	TRBJ2-7	TGTGCCAGCAGTGTCCGGGACAGATCCTACGAGCAGTACTTC	CASSVRDRSYEQYF
.	TRBD1	TRBV6-6	TRBJ1-1	TGTGCCAGCACTAGCTTGGACAGGGCGAACACTGAAGCTTTCTTT	CASTSLDRANTEAFF
.	TRBD2	TRBV5-1	TRBJ2-1	TGCGCCAGCAGCTTTACTCCCGGGACTAGCGGGATCAATAATGAGCAGTTCTTC	CASSFTPGTSGINNEQFF
few	.	TRBV30	TRBJ2-3	TGTGCCTGGACCCGGGGGATGGGGAGCACAGATACGCAGTATTTT	CAWTRGMGSTDTQYF
.	.	TRBV19	TRBJ2-3	TGTGCCAGTAGTGGTAGTAACACAGATACGCAGTATTTT	CASSGSNTDTQYF
.	TRBD1	TRBV6-1	TRBJ2-1	TGTGCCATCCAGGACAGGGGCGCCTACAATGAGCAGTTCTTC	CAIQDRGAYNEQFF
.	TRBD2	TRBV30	TRBJ2-7	TGTGCCTGCTTACTAGCGGGGGCATTTCGCGAGCAGTACTTC	CACLLAGAFREQYF
.	.	TRBV5-5	TRBJ2-5	TGTGCCAGCAGCTTGGGGGACTCGGGCCGCCCCCAAGAGACCCAGTACTTC	CASSLGDSGRPQETQYF